This is a list of T cell receptor beta chains from one sample in a study of identical twins. In TCRdb, the 5' RACE reads were re-called with MiXCR into one record per CDR3 protein. The sample holds approximately 1.8 million distinct CDR3 sequences, roughly a third seen once. The source material was cord blood. These receptors were taken from a newborn girl in good health. Each CDR3 is given with its conserved first and last residue.

V	J	CDR3
TRBV7-9	TRBJ2-7	CASSLKILQGRNEQYF
TRBV20-1	TRBJ2-1	CSAMRGKETQFF
TRBV28	TRBJ2-1	CASSLLTWDRKSSYNEQFF
TRBV5-1	TRBJ2-7	CASSMSRGYEQYF
TRBV4-1	TRBJ2-2	CASSRTSGRNTGELFF
TRBV6-6	TRBJ2-3	CASAQSAGAASTDTQYF
TRBV11-2	TRBJ1-1	CASSHTRGTMNTEAFF
TRBV9	TRBJ2-5	CASSFLGTSQETQYF
TRBV12-3/TRBV12-4	TRBJ2-3	CASRLRVTDTQYF
TRBV12-3/TRBV12-4	-	CASSLEAGLTLEQYF
TRBV29-1	TRBJ2-1	CSVERSFF
TRBV2	TRBJ1-6	CASSTEGRNSPLHF
TRBV6-2/TRBV6-3	TRBJ2-2	CASIPPGPTGELFF
TRBV29-1	TRBJ1-4	CSGRGREKLFF
TRBV4-2	TRBJ1-4	CASSQDRGWRNEKLFF
TRBV2	TRBJ2-5	CASHRGAGETQYF
TRBV2	TRBJ2-3	CASSEALPGRGRLASDTQYF
TRBV28	TRBJ1-5	CASSLSTGHSGRNQPQHF
TRBV29-1	TRBJ2-7	CGVEGDTSYEQYF
TRBV28	TRBJ2-1	CAVSGFGNEQFF
TRBV5-1	TRBJ2-1	CASSLSHRDRVTFF
TRBV4-1	TRBJ2-1	CASSQIVGHNEQFF
TRBV7-9	-	CASSLRLAWESSYNEQYF
TRBV10-2	TRBJ2-1	CASVRLAAYNEQFF
TRBV24-1	TRBJ2-7	CATSDVVDRGSTYEQYF